This is a list of T cell receptor beta chains from one sample in a study of cytomegalovirus exposure and HLA in healthy donors. TCRdb keeps only in-frame clones here, not all; method: immunoSEQ multiplex PCR. Among 200,000 to 250,000 clones, 75% to 85% were seen once, and the ten largest hold less than 3%. Sequenced material: PBMCs. The receptors shown here come from a woman between 40 and 50 years old in good health and CMV-seronegative. CDR3s include the opening cysteine and the closing phenylalanine or tryptophan. A D gene is named only where the DNA matches it firmly. Size is stated for part of the rows, as once, few or many counts, or as a class when the clone is expanded.

>NA|TRBV19|TRBD2|TRBJ2-7
CASSFGTSVRYEQYF
TGTGCCAGTAGTTTTGGGACTAGCGTACGGTACGAGCAGTACTTC
>NA|TRBV4-1|NA|TRBJ1-3
CASSREWSSGNTIYF
TGCGCCAGCAGCCGAGAATGGAGCTCTGGAAACACCATATATTTT
>NA|TRBV30|NA|TRBJ1-4
CAYENGFSEKLFF
TGTGCCTACGAGAACGGGTTTAGTGAAAAACTGTTTTTT
>NA|TRBV5-1|NA|TRBJ2-5
CASSLVIQETQYF
TGCGCCAGCAGCTTGGTAATCCAAGAGACCCAGTACTTC
>NA|TRBV4-1|TRBD2|TRBJ2-7
CASSRVLAGAYEQYF
TGCGCCAGCAGCCGAGTTCTAGCGGGCGCCTACGAGCAGTACTTC
>NA|TRBV30|NA|TRBJ2-3
CAWSIDTLPGTDTQYF
TGTGCCTGGAGTATAGACACCCTACCTGGCACAGATACGCAGTATTTT
>NA|TRBV6-5|NA|TRBJ1-2
CASSYESSRGYTF
TGTGCCAGCAGTTACGAGTCTAGTAGGGGCTACACCTTC
>once|TRBV30|NA|TRBJ2-3
CAGGQQWVPDTQYF
TGTGCCGGAGGGCAGCAGTGGGTGCCAGATACGCAGTATTTT
>NA|TRBV7-3|NA|TRBJ2-3
CASSSPGASDTQYF
TGTGCCAGCAGCTCCCCAGGGGCGTCAGATACGCAGTATTTT
>NA|TRBV7-2|TRBD2|TRBJ2-7
CASQTGTSVTYEQYF
TGTGCCAGCCAAACCGGGACTAGCGTAACCTACGAGCAGTACTTC
>NA|TRBV7-2|NA|TRBJ2-1
CASSPPGQRTYNEQFF
TGTGCCAGCAGCCCCCCCGGCCAGCGGACTTACAATGAGCAGTTCTTC
>few|TRBV27|NA|TRBJ1-5
CASSLDRYQPQHF
TGTGCCAGCAGTTTAGACAGATATCAGCCCCAGCATTTT
>NA|TRBV28|TRBD1|TRBJ1-2
CASRATGDLYGYTF
TGTGCCAGCAGGGCCACAGGGGATCTCTATGGCTACACCTTC
>NA|TRBV7-8|NA|TRBJ2-6
CASSSHWTEGSGANVLTF
TGTGCCAGCAGCTCTCATTGGACGGAGGGATCTGGGGCCAACGTCCTGACTTTC
>NA|TRBV27|NA|TRBJ1-1
CASSLSMNTEAFF
TGTGCCAGCAGTTTATCTATGAACACTGAAGCTTTCTTT
>NA|TRBV28|NA|TRBJ1-1
CASSFGGAGRNTEAFF
TGTGCCAGCAGTTTTGGAGGGGCTGGACGGAACACTGAAGCTTTCTTT
>NA|TRBV28|NA|TRBJ2-7
CASSSPDVVPGVINYEQYF
TGTGCCAGCAGTTCACCTGACGTGGTTCCCGGGGTCATAAACTACGAGCAGTACTTC
>NA|TRBV6-5|NA|TRBJ2-7
CASRSGHPYEQYF
TGTGCCAGCAGGAGCGGTCACCCCTACGAGCAGTACTTC
>once|TRBV19|NA|TRBJ1-5
CASSPPGGNQPQHF
TGTGCCAGTAGCCCCCCAGGGGGCAATCAGCCCCAGCATTTT
>NA|TRBV6-5|TRBD2|TRBJ2-1
CASSLTSGSGYEQFF
TGTGCCAGCAGCCTGACTAGCGGGAGTGGGTATGAGCAGTTCTTC
>NA|TRBV28|TRBD2|TRBJ2-7
CASSLSASGSYEQYF
TGTGCCAGCAGTTTATCGGCTAGCGGCTCCTACGAGCAGTACTTC
>NA|TRBV30|TRBD1|TRBJ1-1
CAWSARGLKAFF
TGTGCCTGGAGCGCTAGGGGGCTAAAAGCTTTCTTT
>once|TRBV27|TRBD1|TRBJ2-5
CASTTGEETQYF
TGTGCCAGCACCACAGGGGAAGAGACCCAGTACTTC
>once|TRBV19|NA|TRBJ1-5
CASSNGLGNQPQHF
TGTGCCAGTAGTAACGGACTGGGCAATCAGCCCCAGCATTTT
>NA|TRBV27|TRBD2|TRBJ2-5
CASSPSPTSGRETQYF
TGTGCCAGCAGCCCCTCGCCCACTAGCGGGAGAGAGACCCAGTACTTC
>NA|TRBV4-2|NA|TRBJ2-7
CASSQVGQFYEQYF
TGTGCCAGCAGCCAAGTCGGACAGTTTTACGAGCAGTACTTC
>NA|TRBV7-9|TRBD1|TRBJ1-5
CASSLSGGNQPQHF
TGTGCCAGCAGCTTATCAGGGGGGAATCAGCCCCAGCATTTT
>NA|TRBV28|TRBD2|TRBJ2-3
CASSFPLAVSTDTQYF
TGTGCCAGCAGTTTCCCACTAGCGGTGAGCACAGATACGCAGTATTTT
>NA|TRBV30|NA|TRBJ2-5
CAWSIGETQYF
TGTGCCTGGAGTATCGGGGAGACCCAGTACTTC
>NA|TRBV5-4|NA|TRBJ2-1
CASSLGQFHNEQFF
TGTGCCAGCAGCTTGGGGCAGTTCCACAATGAGCAGTTCTTC
>NA|TRBV7-2|NA|TRBJ2-5
CASSLNPERGYQETQYF
TGTGCCAGCAGCCTAAACCCAGAGAGGGGGTACCAAGAGACCCAGTACTTC
>NA|TRBV28|TRBD1|TRBJ1-2
CASSLSGGIYGYTF
TGTGCCAGCAGTTTATCAGGGGGAATCTATGGCTACACCTTC
>NA|TRBV6-4|NA|TRBJ2-3
CASSPGLSTDTQYF
TGTGCCAGCAGTCCCGGACTTAGCACAGATACGCAGTATTTT
>few|TRBV2|TRBD2|TRBJ2-5
CASGGLGEGKETQYF
TGTGCCAGCGGGGGGTTAGGGGAGGGTAAAGAGACCCAGTACTTC
>NA|TRBV18|TRBD1|TRBJ1-1
CASSPQGTGTLNTEAFF
TGTGCCAGCTCACCACAGGGGACAGGGACCTTGAACACTGAAGCTTTCTTT
>NA|TRBV6-4|NA|TRBJ2-1
CASSDSGGQGGEQFF
TGTGCCAGCAGTGACTCCGGGGGGCAGGGAGGTGAGCAGTTCTTC
>once|TRBV28|TRBD1|TRBJ2-4
CASSLGTGKKYF
TGTGCCAGCAGCCTCGGGACAGGGAAGAAGTACTTC
>NA|TRBV27|NA|TRBJ2-7
CASSPAAASYEQYF
TGTGCCAGCAGTCCCGCCGCTGCGTCCTACGAGCAGTACTTC
>few|TRBV7-9|NA|TRBJ2-5
CASSLMRRETQYF
TGTGCCAGCAGCTTAATGAGGAGGGAGACCCAGTACTTC
>NA|TRBV10-3|TRBD1|TRBJ2-7
CAITPGQGHYEQYF
TGTGCCATCACTCCGGGACAGGGCCATTACGAGCAGTACTTC
>NA|TRBV5-4|NA|TRBJ2-3
CASSSLGTSTDTQYF
TGTGCCAGCAGCTCTCTAGGGACTAGCACAGATACGCAGTATTTT
>once|TRBV2|TRBD1|TRBJ2-2
CASRKDRGYGELFF
TGTGCCAGCAGGAAGGACAGGGGATACGGGGAGCTGTTTTTT
>NA|TRBV5-6|NA|TRBJ1-1
CASSLVGRNTEAFF
TGTGCCAGCAGCTTGGTGGGGAGGAACACTGAAGCTTTCTTT
>NA|TRBV28|NA|TRBJ1-5
CASSFRGAGQPQHF
TGTGCCAGCAGTTTTCGGGGGGCAGGTCAGCCCCAGCATTTT
>NA|TRBV7-7|NA|TRBJ2-1
CASSENRNNEQFF
TGTGCCAGCAGCGAAAACAGGAACAATGAGCAGTTCTTC
>NA|TRBV28|NA|TRBJ1-4
CASSQPEPGYEKLFF
TGTGCCAGCAGTCAACCGGAACCGGGGTATGAAAAACTGTTTTTT
>few|TRBV7-7|TRBD2|TRBJ2-2
CASSAGLAGELFF
TGTGCCAGCAGCGCGGGACTAGCCGGGGAGCTGTTTTTT
>NA|TRBV6-1|NA|TRBJ2-2
CASSEARARGGELFF
TGTGCCAGCAGTGAAGCGAGGGCGCGGGGCGGGGAGCTGTTTTTT
>NA|TRBV5-5|NA|TRBJ1-1
CASSWGENTEAFF
TGTGCCAGCAGCTGGGGGGAAAACACTGAAGCTTTCTTT
>NA|TRBV7-2|NA|TRBJ1-3
CASSPFIPGLGGNTIYF
TGTGCCAGCAGCCCATTTATCCCAGGGTTAGGGGGAAACACCATATATTTT
>once|TRBV7-2|TRBD1|TRBJ1-2
CASSPRQGNGYTF
TGTGCCAGCAGCCCCCGACAGGGGAATGGCTACACCTTC